Following are 6 T cell receptor beta chains from one sample sequenced in a study of control samples from healthy donors and cancer patients. Generated by immunoSEQ multiplex PCR, the TCRdb table keeps only in-frame clones and is missing some. The repertoire holds 70,000 to 75,000 clones, with roughly 89% as singletons. Sequenced sample: PBMCs. The source is a man aged 55 to 70 with lung cancer.

V gene TRBV18 combines with J gene TRBJ2-7; D is uncertain. CDR1 and CDR2 from the germline V gene are KGHSH and LQKENI. Trimming cost V 3 bases and J 6 bases, with 12 bases left between them. CDR3 length equals 13 residues. The chain's CDR3 is CASSPTQQGEQYF. CDR3 sequence (DNA): TGTGCCAGCTCACCTACCCAACAAGGCGAGCAGTACTTC.

V is TRBV6-2 or TRBV6-3 and J is TRBJ2-7; D is unresolved. This CDR3 contains 15 residues. Germline values: CDR1 MNHEY, CDR2 SVGEGT. The V and J ends lost 0 bases and 2 bases respectively, with 11 bases between them. The CDR3 here is CASSYSNLDPYEQYF. In DNA form, the CDR3 reads TGTGCCAGCAGTTACTCGAATTTAGATCCCTACGAGCAGTACTTC.

This chain links TRBV7-2 with TRBJ2-1, with D tentatively TRBD1 (5 bases). The ends were cut back, 2 bases at V and 7 bases at J, with 12 bases in the middle. CDR3 size: 14 residues. Germline loops: CDR1 SGHTA, CDR2 FQGNSA. The CDR3, as DNA: TGTGCCAGCAGCTTATCCCTCGACAGAAATGAGCAGTTCTTC. Amino acids: CASSLSLDRNEQFF.

The CDR3 DNA reads as TGCGCCAGCAGCCAAGATCCCGGGACAGATTATGGCTACACCTTC. This translates into CASSQDPGTDYGYTF. The gene calls are TRBV4-1 and TRBJ1-2; 7 bases line up with TRBD1. The trim removed 0 bases at V and 5 bases at J, leaving 6 bases unmatched. The germline V gene encodes CDR1 MGHRA and CDR2 YSYEKL. This CDR3 is built from 15 residues.

The V gene is TRBV6-2 or TRBV6-3, the J gene TRBJ1-2; D gene ambiguous. CDR3 length: 15 amino acids. Germline CDR1 reads MNHEY; CDR2 reads SVGEGT. V lost 5 bases and J 0 bases, leaving 13 bases between the germline ends. Here the CDR3 DNA reads TGTGCCAGCAGTCCCTCGGGAGGAGCTAACTATGGCTACACCTTC. Its translation: CASSPSGGANYGYTF.

The V call is TRBV5-1, the J call TRBJ1-4; no clear D gene. CDR3 size: 14 residues. The germline V gene encodes CDR1 SGHRS and CDR2 YFSETQ. V lost 4 bases and J 2 bases, leaving 9 bases between the germline ends. The CDR3 DNA reads as TGCGCCAGCAGCCGCAGAGAGACTAATGAAAAACTGTTTTTT. This codes for CASSRRETNEKLFF.